The clone carrying this T cell receptor beta chain has a handful of counts. These data originate in a study of T cell responses to AZD1222 COVID-19 vaccine. With 4 bases removed from V and 4 bases from J, the gap between germline ends came to 10 bases. The CDR3 is 13 amino acids. Germline lookup yields CDR1 SGHNT and CDR2 YENEEA. Profiling relied on immunoSEQ multiplex PCR, and the TCRdb table lists in-frame clones only, not all of them. The data contain about 110,000 clones, 92% of them singletons. This sequence originates from an adult who received the AZD1222 COVID-19 vaccine. The material sequenced was peripheral blood, taken 28 days after the second AZD1222 dose. The chain uses TRBV11-3 and TRBJ1-1; D remains ambiguous. The CDR3 loop is CASSSQSGTEAFF. The CDR3 coding sequence is TGTGCCAGCAGCTCCCAATCTGGCACTGAAGCTTTCTTT.